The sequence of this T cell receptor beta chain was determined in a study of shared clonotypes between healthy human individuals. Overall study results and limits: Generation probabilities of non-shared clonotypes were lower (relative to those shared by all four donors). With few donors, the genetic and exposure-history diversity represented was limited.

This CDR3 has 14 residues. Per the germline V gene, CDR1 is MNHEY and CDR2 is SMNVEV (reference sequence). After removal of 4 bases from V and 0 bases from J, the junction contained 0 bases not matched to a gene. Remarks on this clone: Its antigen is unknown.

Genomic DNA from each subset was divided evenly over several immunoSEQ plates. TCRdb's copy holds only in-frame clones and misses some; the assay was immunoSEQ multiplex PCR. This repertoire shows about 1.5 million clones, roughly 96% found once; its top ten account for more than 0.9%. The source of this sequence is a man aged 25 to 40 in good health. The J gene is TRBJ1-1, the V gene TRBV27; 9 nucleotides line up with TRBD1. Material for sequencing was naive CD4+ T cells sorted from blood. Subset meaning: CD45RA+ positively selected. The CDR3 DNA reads TGTGCCAGCAGTTGGACAGGGGTGAACACTGAAGCTTTCTTT. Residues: CASSWTGVNTEAFF.